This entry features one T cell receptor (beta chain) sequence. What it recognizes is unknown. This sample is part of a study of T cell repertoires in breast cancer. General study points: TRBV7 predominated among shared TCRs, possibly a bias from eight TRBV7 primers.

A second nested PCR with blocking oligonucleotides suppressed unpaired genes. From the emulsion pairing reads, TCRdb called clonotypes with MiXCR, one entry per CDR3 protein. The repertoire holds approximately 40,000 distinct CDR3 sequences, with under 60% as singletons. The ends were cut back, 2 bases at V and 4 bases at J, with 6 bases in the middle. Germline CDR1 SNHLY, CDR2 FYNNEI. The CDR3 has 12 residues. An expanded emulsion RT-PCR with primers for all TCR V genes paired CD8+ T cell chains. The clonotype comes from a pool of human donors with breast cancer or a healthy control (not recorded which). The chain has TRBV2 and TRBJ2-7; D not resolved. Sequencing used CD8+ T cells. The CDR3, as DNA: TGTGCCAGCAGTGAAAGGACGTACGAGCAGTACTTC. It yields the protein CASSERTYEQYF. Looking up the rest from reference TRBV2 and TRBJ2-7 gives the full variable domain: EPEVTQTPSHQVTQMGQEVILRCVPISNHLYFYWYRQILGQKVEFLVSFYNNEISEKSEIFDDQFSVERPDGSNFTLKIRSTKLEDSAMYFCASSERTYEQYFGPGTRLTVT.